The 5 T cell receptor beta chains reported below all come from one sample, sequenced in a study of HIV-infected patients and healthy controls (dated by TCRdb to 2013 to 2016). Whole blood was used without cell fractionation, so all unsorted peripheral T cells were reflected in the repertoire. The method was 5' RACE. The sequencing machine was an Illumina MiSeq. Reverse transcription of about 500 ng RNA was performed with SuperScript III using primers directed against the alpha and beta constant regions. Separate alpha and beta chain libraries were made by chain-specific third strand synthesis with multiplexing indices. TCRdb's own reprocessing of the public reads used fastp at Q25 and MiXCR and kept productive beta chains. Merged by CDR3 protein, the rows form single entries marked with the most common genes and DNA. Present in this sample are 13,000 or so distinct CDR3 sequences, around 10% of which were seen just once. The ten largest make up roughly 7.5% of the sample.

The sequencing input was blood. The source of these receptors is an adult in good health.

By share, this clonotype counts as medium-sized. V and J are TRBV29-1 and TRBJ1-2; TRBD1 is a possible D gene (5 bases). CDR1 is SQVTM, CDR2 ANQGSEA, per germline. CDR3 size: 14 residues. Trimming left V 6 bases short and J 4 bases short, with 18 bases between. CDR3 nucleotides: TGCAGCGTAGCGGACAATATAATAGGCTATGGCTACACCTTC. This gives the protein CSVADNIIGYGYTF.

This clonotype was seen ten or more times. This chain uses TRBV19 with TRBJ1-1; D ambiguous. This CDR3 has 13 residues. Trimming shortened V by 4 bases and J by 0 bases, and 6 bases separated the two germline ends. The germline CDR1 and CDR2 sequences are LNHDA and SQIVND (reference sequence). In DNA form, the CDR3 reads TGTGCCAGTAGTAGGGTCGTGAACACTGAAGCTTTCTTT. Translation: CASSRVVNTEAFF. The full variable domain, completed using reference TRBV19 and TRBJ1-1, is DGGITQSPKYLFRKEGQNVTLSCEQNLNHDAMYWYRQDPGQGLRLIYYSQIVNDFQKGDIAEGYSVSREKKESFPLTVTSAQKNPTAFYLCASSRVVNTEAFFGQGTRLTVV.

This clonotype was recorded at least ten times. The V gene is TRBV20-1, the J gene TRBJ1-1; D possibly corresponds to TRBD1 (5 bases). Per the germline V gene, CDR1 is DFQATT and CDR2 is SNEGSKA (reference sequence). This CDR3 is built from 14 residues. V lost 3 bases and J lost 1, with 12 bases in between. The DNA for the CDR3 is TGCAGTGCTAGGGCGGGGGGTCGGAACACTGAAGCTTTCTTT. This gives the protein CSARAGGRNTEAFF.

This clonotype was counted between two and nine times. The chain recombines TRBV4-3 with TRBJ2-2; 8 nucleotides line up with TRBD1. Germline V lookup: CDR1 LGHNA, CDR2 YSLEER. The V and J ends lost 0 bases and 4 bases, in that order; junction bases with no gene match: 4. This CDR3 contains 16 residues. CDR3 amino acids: CASSQDRGPGTGELFF. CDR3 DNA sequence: TGCGCCAGCAGCCAAGACAGGGGGCCTGGCACCGGGGAGCTGTTTTTT.

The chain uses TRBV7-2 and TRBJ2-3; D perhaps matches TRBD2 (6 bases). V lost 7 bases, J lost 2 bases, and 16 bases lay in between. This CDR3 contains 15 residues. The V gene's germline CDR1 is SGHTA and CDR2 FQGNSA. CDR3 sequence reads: CASTRRAGSTDTQYF. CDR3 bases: TGTGCCAGCACTAGGAGGGCAGGTTCCACAGATACGCAGTATTTT.